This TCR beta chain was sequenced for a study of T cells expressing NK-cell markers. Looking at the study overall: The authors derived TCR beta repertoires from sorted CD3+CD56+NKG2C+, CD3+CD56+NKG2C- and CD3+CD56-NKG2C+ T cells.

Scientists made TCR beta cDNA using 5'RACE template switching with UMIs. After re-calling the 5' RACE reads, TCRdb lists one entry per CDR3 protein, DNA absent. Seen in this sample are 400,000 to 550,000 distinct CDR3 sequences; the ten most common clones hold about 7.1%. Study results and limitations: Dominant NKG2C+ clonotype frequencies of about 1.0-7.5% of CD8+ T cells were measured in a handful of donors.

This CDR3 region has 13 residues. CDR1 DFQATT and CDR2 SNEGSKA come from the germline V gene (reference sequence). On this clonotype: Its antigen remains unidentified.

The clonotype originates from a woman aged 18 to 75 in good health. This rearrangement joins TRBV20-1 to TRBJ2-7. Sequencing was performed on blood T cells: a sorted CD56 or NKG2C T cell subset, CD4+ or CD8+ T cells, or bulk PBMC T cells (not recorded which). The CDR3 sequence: CSARAFSAGEQYF.